This T cell receptor beta chain was captured by sequencing in a study of neurological immune-mediated disorders. General observations from the study: None of the CDR3 amino acid sequences of expanded clones recurred across subjects, suggesting private repertoires in all groups.

Libraries from sorted cells used 1 million T cells (CD4+ or CD8+). The V segment lost 1 base and the J segment 14 bases; nucleotides outside the gene matches: 17. The CDR3 is 16 residues long. Per germline, CDR1 SGHVS and CDR2 FQNEAQ. Each CDR3 protein is one row after TCRdb ran MiXCR on the 5' RACE reads. The profile covers roughly 13,000 distinct CDR3 sequences, with 7% appearing a single time and approximately 25% taken by the ten largest. This clonotype was seen ten or more times. Its antigen is as yet unknown. The J gene is TRBJ2-1, the V gene TRBV7-8; 7 nucleotides match TRBD2. The receptor's source is a woman aged 40-49 years in good health. The sequenced sample consisted of CD8+ T cells from blood. Here the CDR3 reads CASSLETLTSPGKKFF. DNA for the CDR3: TGTGCCAGCAGCTTAGAGACACTGACTAGCCCTGGAAAGAAGTTCTTC.